A selection of T cell receptor beta chains follows, all from one sample in a study of Ad26.COV2.S vaccination and SARS-CoV-2 variants. The table came from immunoSEQ multiplex PCR; TCRdb's copy has only in-frame clones and leaves some out. The repertoire has approximately 420,000 clones, 88% of them found once; the top ten carry about 3.6%. The specimen comprised peripheral blood, sampled in a trial of Ad26.COV2.S vaccine versus placebo. These TCRs come from a person between 18 and 65 years old who received the Ad26.COV2.S COVID-19 vaccine or a placebo. Both conserved end residues are part of each CDR3. D genes are given only for firm matches. Clone size appears in some rows only: once, few, many, or a class for an expanded clone.

clone size	V gene	J gene	D gene	CDR3 protein	CDR3 DNA
.	TRBV13	TRBJ2-7	TRBD2	CASNILRGGLYEQYF	TGTGCCAGCAATATTCTGCGGGGGGGCCTGTACGAGCAGTACTTC
.	TRBV7-2	TRBJ2-6	.	CASSLSQRRSSGANVLTF	TGTGCCAGCAGCTTGTCCCAGCGTCGGAGCTCTGGGGCCAACGTCCTGACTTTC
.	TRBV4-3	TRBJ1-6	TRBD1	CASSLEGQGKSPLHF	TGCGCCAGCAGCCTAGAAGGACAGGGAAAGTCACCCCTCCACTTT
once	TRBV9	TRBJ1-2	.	CASSVGQDRGYTF	TGTGCCAGCAGCGTAGGACAGGATCGGGGCTACACCTTC
.	TRBV28	TRBJ1-1	.	CASRLPSGASAEAFF	TGTGCCAGCAGGTTGCCGTCCGGGGCGTCGGCTGAAGCTTTCTTT
.	TRBV11-1	TRBJ2-4	.	CASSLGRGAKNIQYF	TGTGCCAGCAGCTTAGGAAGGGGTGCCAAAAACATTCAGTACTTC
.	TRBV5-1	TRBJ2-6	.	CASSLDYRSSGANVLTF	TGCGCCAGCAGCTTGGATTACAGGAGCTCTGGGGCCAACGTCCTGACTTTC
.	TRBV4-1	TRBJ1-2	TRBD1	CASSPRTGNYGYTF	TGCGCCAGCAGCCCACGGACAGGGAACTATGGCTACACCTTC
once	TRBV19	TRBJ2-1	.	CASSITGYNEQFF	TGTGCCAGTAGTATCACAGGGTACAATGAGCAGTTCTTC
.	TRBV25-1	TRBJ1-4	TRBD1	CASSSGQVPRNEKLFF	TGTGCCAGCAGCTCGGGACAGGTCCCTCGGAATGAAAAACTGTTTTTT
once	TRBV5-6	TRBJ2-3	.	CASSLEGTDTQYF	TGTGCCAGCAGCTTGGAGGGCACAGATACGCAGTATTTT